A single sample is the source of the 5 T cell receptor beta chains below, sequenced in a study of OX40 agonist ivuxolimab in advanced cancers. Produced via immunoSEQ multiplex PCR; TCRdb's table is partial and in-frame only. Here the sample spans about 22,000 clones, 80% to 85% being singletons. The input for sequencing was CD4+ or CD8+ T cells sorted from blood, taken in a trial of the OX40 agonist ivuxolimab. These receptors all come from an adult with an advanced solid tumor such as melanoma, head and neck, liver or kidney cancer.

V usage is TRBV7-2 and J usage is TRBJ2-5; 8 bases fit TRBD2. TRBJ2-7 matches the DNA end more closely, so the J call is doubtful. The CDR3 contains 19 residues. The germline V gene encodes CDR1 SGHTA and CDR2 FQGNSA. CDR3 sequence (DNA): TGTGCCAGCAGCTTTAACAGAGACGAAGCGGGAGCAACGATCTACGAGCAGTACTTC. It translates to CASSFNRDEAGATIYEQYF.

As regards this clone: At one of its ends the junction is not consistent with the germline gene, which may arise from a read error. CDR3 in amino acids: CACSELGGYNEQFF. As DNA, the CDR3 is TGTGCCTGCAGTGAATTGGGCGGTTACAATGAGCAGTTCTTC. The V call is TRBV6-1, the J call TRBJ2-1, with D unclear. This CDR3 has 14 amino acids. Looked up from germline, CDR1 is MNHNS and CDR2 is SASEGT.

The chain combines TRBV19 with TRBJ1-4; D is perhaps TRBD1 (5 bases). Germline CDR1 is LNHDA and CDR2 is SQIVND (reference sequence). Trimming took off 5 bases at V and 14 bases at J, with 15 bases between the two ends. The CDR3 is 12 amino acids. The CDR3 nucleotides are TGTGCCAGTAGTCTGATTGGGGCCCTCCTGTTTTTT. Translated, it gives CASSLIGALLFF.

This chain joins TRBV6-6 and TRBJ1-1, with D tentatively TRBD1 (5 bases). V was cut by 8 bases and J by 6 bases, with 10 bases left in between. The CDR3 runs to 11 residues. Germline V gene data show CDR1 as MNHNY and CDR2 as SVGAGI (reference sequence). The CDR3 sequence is CASGGLAEAFF. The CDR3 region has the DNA TGTGCCAGCGGGGGATTGGCTGAAGCTTTCTTT.

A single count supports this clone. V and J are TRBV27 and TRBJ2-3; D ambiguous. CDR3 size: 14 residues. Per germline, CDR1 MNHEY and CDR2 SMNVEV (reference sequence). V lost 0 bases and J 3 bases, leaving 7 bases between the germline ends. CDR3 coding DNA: TGTGCCAGCAGTTTATCGGATACTACAGATACGCAGTATTTT. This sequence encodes CASSLSDTTDTQYF.